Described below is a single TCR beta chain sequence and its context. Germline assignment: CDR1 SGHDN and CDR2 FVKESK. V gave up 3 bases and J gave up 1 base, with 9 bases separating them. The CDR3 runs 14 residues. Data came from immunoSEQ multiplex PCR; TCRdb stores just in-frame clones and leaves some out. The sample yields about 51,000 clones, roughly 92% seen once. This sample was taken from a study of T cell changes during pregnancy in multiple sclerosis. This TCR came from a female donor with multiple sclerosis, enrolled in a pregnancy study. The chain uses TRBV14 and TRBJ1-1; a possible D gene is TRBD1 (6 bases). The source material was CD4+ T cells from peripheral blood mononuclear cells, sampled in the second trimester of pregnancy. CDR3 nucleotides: TGTGCCAGCAGCCACAGGGGACCGAACACTGAAGCTTTCTTT. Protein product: CASSHRGPNTEAFF.